The rows below give T cell receptor beta chains drawn from one sample of a study of a mutant IDH1 vaccine in newly diagnosed glioma. Assay used: immunoSEQ multiplex PCR; TCRdb lists only in-frame clones, some missing. The data hold about 26,000 clones, with 65% to 85% observed a single time. These receptors have no identified antigens. Material: PBMCs, obtained from a glioma patient whose treatment included an IDH1 peptide vaccine. The receptors were gathered from a man between 35 and 55 years old with glioma. Some clones in this sample may be carry-over from other donors' samples. CDR3s include the opening cysteine and the closing phenylalanine or tryptophan. The D gene is left open where the match is weak. Where a row states a size, it is once, few, many or the class of an expanded clone; other rows omit it.

CDR3 length,clone size,J gene,D gene,V gene,CDR3 DNA,CDR3 protein
13,.,TRBJ1-2,.,TRBV6-5,TGTGCCAGCAGTTTGGCGACGGGATATGGCTACACCTTC,CASSLATGYGYTF
18,.,TRBJ1-5,.,TRBV19,TGTGCCAGTAGTGCCCAGAGCGAGCTGTGGGGGATCTCTCAGCCCCAGCATTTT,CASSAQSELWGISQPQHF
14,.,TRBJ2-5,TRBD1,TRBV12-5,TGTGCTAGTGGTTTAGGGACAGCGGAAGAGACCCAGTACTTC,CASGLGTAEETQYF
15,.,TRBJ1-2,.,TRBV4-1,TGCGCCAGCAGCCAAGATATGGGAAACCTCTATGGCTACACCTTC,CASSQDMGNLYGYTF
14,.,TRBJ2-7,TRBD2,TRBV14,TGTGCCAGCAGCCAAGTTGCACTAGCGGCCGAGCAGTACTTC,CASSQVALAAEQYF
17,.,TRBJ2-1,TRBD2,TRBV4-1,TGCGCCAGCAGCCACGATATTTCTAGCGGGGGTTTCGATGAGCAGTTCTTC,CASSHDISSGGFDEQFF
15,few,TRBJ1-1,.,TRBV7-8,TGTGCCAGCAGCTTAGAAAGGGGAGGAGGCACTGAAGCTTTCTTT,CASSLERGGGTEAFF
14,.,TRBJ1-5,.,TRBV7-2,TGTGCCAGCAGCTTAGGATCGGGTATTCAGCCCCAGCATTTT,CASSLGSGIQPQHF
13,.,TRBJ1-1,.,TRBV18,TGTGCCAGCTCACCGGTGGGAGGGGAGGAAGCTTTCTTT,CASSPVGGEEAFF
13,.,TRBJ2-7,.,TRBV10-3,TGTGCCATCAGTGCCGGACAGAACTACGAGCAGTACTTC,CAISAGQNYEQYF
14,.,TRBJ2-4,.,TRBV29-1,TGCAGCTCACGTTCGGCGGATGGCAAAAACATTCAGTACTTC,CSSRSADGKNIQYF
14,.,TRBJ1-2,TRBD1,TRBV10-3,TGTGCCATCAGGGGGGGACAGGGCCAGGAGGGCTACACCTTC,CAIRGGQGQEGYTF
14,.,TRBJ1-3,.,TRBV9,TGTGCCAGCCACCCCGGGGGGGCAGGAAACACCATATATTTT,CASHPGGAGNTIYF
13,once,TRBJ1-1,.,TRBV2,TGTGCCAGCAGGATCGCTAGGAACACTGAAGCTTTCTTT,CASRIARNTEAFF
14,.,TRBJ1-6,.,TRBV19,TGTGCCAGTAGTATAACCGGGGAGGACTCACCCCTCCACTTT,CASSITGEDSPLHF
13,.,TRBJ2-7,TRBD1,TRBV27,TGTGCCAGCGGGACAGGGGGCGGCTACGAGCAGTACTTC,CASGTGGGYEQYF
15,once,TRBJ1-1,TRBD1,TRBV6-1,TGTGCCAGCAGGGAACTTCGGACAGGGAGAACTGAAGCTTTCTTT,CASRELRTGRTEAFF
15,few,TRBJ1-5,.,TRBV10-2,TGCGCCACCAGGCAAGCACTTTCTAGCAATCAGCCCCAGCATTTT,CATRQALSSNQPQHF
14,.,TRBJ2-3,.,TRBV5-1,TGCGCCAGCAGCTGGGGGACTGACACAGATACGCAGTATTTT,CASSWGTDTDTQYF
15,.,TRBJ1-2,.,TRBV11-2,TGTGCCAGCAGCTTAGATAGGGCCGAAGCCTATGGCTACACCTTC,CASSLDRAEAYGYTF
17,.,TRBJ2-5,TRBD2,TRBV11-2,TGTGCCAGCAGCAACTTTAGCGGGGGGGCCAGTGGGCAGACCCAGTACTTC,CASSNFSGGASGQTQYF
16,.,TRBJ1-2,.,TRBV5-8,TGTGCCAGCAGCTTGGAGCGGACGCATCATAACTATGGCTACACCTTC,CASSLERTHHNYGYTF
16,.,TRBJ1-1,.,TRBV4-2,TGTGCCAGCAGCCAAGAGGCCGAGGGAGTGGACACTGAAGCTTTCTTT,CASSQEAEGVDTEAFF
15,.,TRBJ2-7,TRBD1,TRBV25-1,TGTGCCAGCAGTCCAGTAAACAGGGGGACCTACGAGCAGTACTTC,CASSPVNRGTYEQYF
14,.,TRBJ1-1,.,TRBV9,TGTGCCAGCAGCGTCTCCCGGAAGAACACTGAAGCTTTCTTT,CASSVSRKNTEAFF
14,.,TRBJ2-7,.,TRBV27,TGTGCCAGCAGTTGGGCAGGTAGAGCCTACGAGCAGTACTTC,CASSWAGRAYEQYF
14,few,TRBJ1-5,TRBD1,TRBV6-4,TGTGCCAGCAGTGACGGGACAGGGGGTCAGCCCCAGCATTTT,CASSDGTGGQPQHF
15,.,TRBJ1-4,TRBD1,TRBV25-1,TGTGCCAGCAGTGAACCGACAGGGAAGGAGGAAAAACTGTTTTTT,CASSEPTGKEEKLFF
15,.,TRBJ1-2,.,TRBV7-2,TGTGCCAGCAGCTTAGCCCCGGGACAAGCCTATGGCTACACCTTC,CASSLAPGQAYGYTF
13,.,TRBJ1-1,.,TRBV6-1,TGTGCCAGCAGTGACCAGGGAACCACTGAAGCTTTCTTT,CASSDQGTTEAFF
15,.,TRBJ1-2,.,TRBV19,TGTGCCAGTCGTGAACTGCAGGTGTCGGGCGGTGGCTACACCTTC,CASRELQVSGGGYTF
14,.,TRBJ2-1,.,TRBV29-1,TGCAGCGTTGACCTGGGGGCGCTCAGCAATGAGCAGTTCTTC,CSVDLGALSNEQFF
13,medium-sized,TRBJ2-7,.,TRBV9,TGTGCCAGCAGCGTCACAGACTCCTACGAGCAGTACTTC,CASSVTDSYEQYF
14,.,TRBJ1-4,.,TRBV27,TGTGCCAGCAGACTCCTCGCCAGCAATGAAAAACTGTTTTTT,CASRLLASNEKLFF
12,.,TRBJ1-2,TRBD1,TRBV29-1,TGCAGCGTCGAAGGACAGGGCGAGGGCTACACCTTC,CSVEGQGEGYTF
12,.,TRBJ1-2,.,TRBV30,TGTGCCTGGGACCGATCTACCTATGGCTACACCTTC,CAWDRSTYGYTF
16,.,TRBJ1-2,.,TRBV7-9,TGTGCCAGCAGCTCAGACACCATGACAGCCCGGTGGGGCTACACCTTC,CASSSDTMTARWGYTF
15,.,TRBJ1-5,.,TRBV30,TGTGCCTGGAGTGTAAACGTACCAGGCAATCAGCCCCAGCATTTT,CAWSVNVPGNQPQHF
13,.,TRBJ1-2,.,TRBV18,TGTGCCAGCTCACGAGAGGTGGTCTATGGCTACACCTTC,CASSREVVYGYTF
14,once,TRBJ2-5,TRBD2,TRBV29-1,TGCAGCGTTCAGACTAGCGGGGGGGTTGAGACCCAGTACTTC,CSVQTSGGVETQYF
13,.,TRBJ1-2,.,TRBV6-1,TGTGCCAGCAGTCCCCACTCCGGGGGAGGCTACACCTTC,CASSPHSGGGYTF
16,.,TRBJ2-3,.,TRBV14,TGTGCCAGCAGCCAAGATCAGAGCCCTCACAGAGATACGCAGTATTTT,CASSQDQSPHRDTQYF
15,.,TRBJ2-2,.,TRBV18,TGTGCCAGCTCACCTGGGTCTTCCCCGGCCGGGGAGCTGTTTTTT,CASSPGSSPAGELFF
12,.,TRBJ1-1,.,TRBV30,TGTGCCTGGAGTGACCGGGGGGCTGAAGCTTTCTTT,CAWSDRGAEAFF
13,.,TRBJ1-5,TRBD1,TRBV12-5,TGTGCTAGTGGCAGGGGGACGGATCAGCCCCAGCATTTT,CASGRGTDQPQHF
13,medium-sized,TRBJ1-5,.,TRBV7-9,TGTGCCAGCAGCTTAGGTTCTGGGCAGCCCCAGCATTTT,CASSLGSGQPQHF